These 16 T cell receptor beta chains came from one sample sequenced in a study of identical twins. TCRdb re-analysed the 5' RACE reads in MiXCR, keeping a single row per CDR3 protein. This sample has 1.5 million to 2 million distinct CDR3 sequences, with under 35% found just once. The material sequenced was cord blood. Every receptor here comes from a newborn girl in good health.

V and J are TRBV5-1 and TRBJ1-1; D may be TRBD1 (5 bases). Germline CDR1 is SGHRS and CDR2 is YFSETQ. V was cut by 0 bases and J by 5 bases, with 20 bases left in between. The CDR3 runs 17 residues. CDR3 residues: CASSLGRGAVGMTEAFF. The CDR3, as DNA: TGCGCCAGCAGCTTGGGGCGTGGGGCCGTGGGGATGACTGAAGCTTTCTTT.

The CDR3 region is CASSLDLSTNEKLFF. DNA of the CDR3: TGCGCCAGCAGCTTGGATCTTTCAACTAATGAAAAACTGTTTTTT. J is TRBJ1-4 and V is TRBV5-1; D not resolved. The CDR3 runs 15 residues. The V gene lost 0 bases and the J gene lost 0 bases, with 6 bases spanning the gap. Germline CDR1 and CDR2: SGHRS and YFSETQ.

This clonotype came up a few times. The chain is built from TRBV7-2 and TRBJ1-5; D ambiguous. V lost 5 bases and J lost 6, with 8 bases in between. This CDR3 is 12 amino acids long. Germline V gene data show CDR1 as SGHTA and CDR2 as FQGNSA. The CDR3 DNA reads as TGTGCCAGCAGCCTTACGAGTCAGCCCCAGCATTTT. This gives the protein CASSLTSQPQHF.

V gene TRBV5-1 combines with J gene TRBJ2-2; possible D gene TRBD2, 6 bases. Trimming shortened V by 2 bases and J by 1 base, and 9 bases separated the two germline ends. CDR3 length: 15 residues. From germline, CDR1 is SGHRS and CDR2 YFSETQ. This CDR3 is CASSFAGRNTGELFF. Written as DNA, the CDR3 is TGCGCCAGCAGCTTTGCGGGACGGAACACCGGGGAGCTGTTTTTT.

There are a few counts of this clonotype. The rearrangement links TRBV5-1 to TRBJ2-7, with D hard to call. V was clipped by 0 bases and J by 3 bases, with 16 bases between them. Germline V gene lookup returns CDR1 SGHRS and CDR2 YFSETQ. CDR3 size: 16 residues. CDR3 region: CASSLASPLFSYEQYF. The CDR3 bases are TGCGCCAGCAGCTTGGCCAGCCCCCTTTTCAGCTACGAGCAGTACTTC.

Turning to this clonotype: A junction boundary mismatches the germline segment, possibly from a read error. The chain recombines TRBV20-1 with TRBJ1-2, with D perhaps matching TRBD1 (5 bases). The germline V gene encodes CDR1 DFQATT and CDR2 SNEGSKA (reference sequence). This CDR3 has 13 residues. The DNA of the CDR3 is TGCAGTTCACCCCGGGACGCAAACTGTGGCTACACCTTC. Translation gives CSSPRDANCGYTF.

The chain couples TRBV7-9 to TRBJ2-7; 8 nucleotides match TRBD2. This CDR3 is built from 16 residues. Trimming removed 5 bases from V and 3 bases from J; junction bases left unmatched: 12. The germline CDR1 and CDR2 sequences are SEHNR and FQNEAQ (reference sequence). The CDR3 DNA is TGTGCCAGCAGCCAGGCGGCTAGCGGGCCCAACTACGAGCAGTACTTC. Translated, it gives CASSQAASGPNYEQYF.

In its sample, this clonotype was seen a few times. V is TRBV6-6 and J is TRBJ2-3; maybe TRBD1 (6 bases). There are 14 residues in the CDR3. Germline V CDR1 and CDR2: MNHNY, SVGAGI (reference sequence). V was cut by 0 bases and J by 6 bases, with 10 bases left in between. CDR3 loop: CASSYSSQGDTQYF. The CDR3 DNA sequence: TGTGCCAGCAGTTACTCGTCCCAGGGGGATACGCAGTATTTT.

The chain employs TRBV9 and TRBJ2-1, with TRBD2 matching 11 bases. The V segment lost 3 bases and the J segment 6 bases; nucleotides outside the gene matches: 5. The germline V gene encodes CDR1 SGDLS and CDR2 YYNGEE. The CDR3 runs to 15 residues. DNA of the CDR3: TGTGCCAGCAGCGCTAGCGGGAGGTTTTTCAATGAGCAGTTCTTC. It codes for CASSASGRFFNEQFF.

This clonotype was observed at least ten times. The rearrangement links TRBV27 to TRBJ2-7; no reliable D call. CDR1 and CDR2 (germline): MNHEY, SMNVEV (reference sequence). Trimming took off 6 bases at V and 2 bases at J, with 11 bases between the two ends. This CDR3 contains 13 residues. CDR3 bases: TGTGCCAGCAGGCGAAAACGGACCTACGAGCAGTACTTC. Amino acid sequence: CASRRKRTYEQYF.

The gene calls are TRBV28 and TRBJ1-4, with 7 nucleotides matching TRBD1. This CDR3 has 15 amino acids. V shed 6 bases, J shed 4 bases, and the junction held 8 bases outside the gene matches. Looked up from germline, CDR1 is MDHEN and CDR2 is SYDVKM. The CDR3 coding sequence is TGTGCCAGCAGGGCCGGGACAGTCCGTAATGAAAAACTGTTTTTT. Protein product: CASRAGTVRNEKLFF.

The chain carries TRBV28 and TRBJ2-7, with a weak D call TRBD2 (6 bases). CDR1 is MDHEN and CDR2 is SYDVKM in the germline V gene. This CDR3 has 15 residues. V lost 1 base, J lost 0 bases, and 10 bases lay in between. The CDR3 protein is CASSLFSGSSYEQYF. In DNA form, the CDR3 reads TGTGCCAGCAGTTTATTTAGCGGAAGCTCCTACGAGCAGTACTTC.

Ten or more counts support this clonotype. V is TRBV10-3 and J is TRBJ2-7, with TRBD1 as a possible D gene (5 bases). Germline V gene data show CDR1 as ENHRY and CDR2 as SYGVKD. The length of the CDR3 is 15 residues. With 2 bases removed from V and 0 bases from J, the gap between germline ends came to 11 bases. Here the CDR3 reads CAISEGHLSSYEQYF. In DNA, the CDR3 is TGTGCCATCAGTGAGGGACACCTGAGCTCCTACGAGCAGTACTTC.

This clonotype showed up many times. This sequence joins TRBV4-2 and TRBJ2-7, with 8 bases matching TRBD1. Trimming at V came to 0 bases and at J to 2 bases, leaving 3 bases not matched to a gene. The CDR3 has 15 residues. The germline V gene has CDR1 LGHNA and CDR2 YNFKEQ. As DNA, the CDR3 is TGTGCCAGCAGCCAAGATCCGGACAGGGCCTACGAGCAGTACTTC. Amino acid sequence: CASSQDPDRAYEQYF.

The CDR3 DNA is TGCAGTGCTGGCCTCTCAAGGGCATCCTACGAGCAGTACTTC. Its translation is CSAGLSRASYEQYF. The V gene is TRBV20-1, the J gene TRBJ2-7, with D hard to call. The V end lost 5 bases, the J end lost 1 base, and 15 bases lay between the germline ends. Germline values: CDR1 DFQATT, CDR2 SNEGSKA (reference sequence). The CDR3 sequence is 14 residues long.

The chain employs TRBV6-2 or TRBV6-3 and TRBJ2-7; 9 bases are a match to TRBD1. V lost 0 bases and J lost 3; bases outside the gene matches: 3. This CDR3 is built from 15 residues. Germline CDR1 reads MNHEY; CDR2 reads SVGEGT. This chain's CDR3 is CASSYSRTGVYEQYF. CDR3 coding DNA: TGTGCCAGCAGTTACTCGAGGACAGGGGTCTACGAGCAGTACTTC.